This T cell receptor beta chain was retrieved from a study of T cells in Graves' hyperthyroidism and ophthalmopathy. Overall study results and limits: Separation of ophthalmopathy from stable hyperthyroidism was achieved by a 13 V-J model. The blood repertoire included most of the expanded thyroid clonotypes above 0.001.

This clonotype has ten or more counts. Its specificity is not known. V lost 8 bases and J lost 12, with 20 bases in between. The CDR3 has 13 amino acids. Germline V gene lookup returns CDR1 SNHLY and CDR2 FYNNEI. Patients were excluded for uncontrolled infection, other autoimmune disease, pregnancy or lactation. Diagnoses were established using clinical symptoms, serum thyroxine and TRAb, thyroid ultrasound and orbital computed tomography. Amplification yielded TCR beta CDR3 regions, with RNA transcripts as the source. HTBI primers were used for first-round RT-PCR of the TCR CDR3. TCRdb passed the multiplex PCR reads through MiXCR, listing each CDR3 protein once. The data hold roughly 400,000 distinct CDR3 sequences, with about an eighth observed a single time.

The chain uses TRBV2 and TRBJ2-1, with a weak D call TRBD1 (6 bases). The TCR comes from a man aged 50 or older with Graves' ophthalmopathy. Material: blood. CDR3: CASSKGQRGGQFF. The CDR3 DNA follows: TGTGCCAGCTCTAAAGGGCAGAGAGGGGGGCAGTTCTTC.